One and the same sample provided the 29 T cell receptor beta chains below, sequenced in a study of blood T cell repertoires in COVID-19. Clones were sequenced by immunoSEQ multiplex PCR, and TCRdb holds only the in-frame ones, with some missing. The table records approximately 210,000 clones, about nine tenths of them present only once. Sequencing input: peripheral blood. The receptors come from an older man with acute or convalescent COVID-19.

V and J are TRBV15 and TRBJ1-1, with a tentative D call TRBD1 (5 bases). Germline V gene data show CDR1 as LNHNV and CDR2 as YYDKDF (reference sequence). The germline V and J ends were trimmed by 0 bases and 4 bases, with 9 bases remaining between them. The CDR3 totals 14 residues. The CDR3 region has the DNA TGTGCCACCAGCAGAGATCAGGGAACCACTGAAGCTTTCTTT. Translation: CATSRDQGTTEAFF.

The chain links TRBV5-6 to TRBJ2-7, with 7 bases fitting TRBD2. V was clipped by 2 bases and J by 3 bases; unmatched bases: 5. Germline CDR1 reads SGHDT; CDR2 reads YYEEEE. This CDR3 comprises 14 residues. As DNA, the CDR3 is TGTGCCAGCAGCTTTGTAGGGGAGGGCTACGAGCAGTACTTC. It encodes CASSFVGEGYEQYF.

The V and J genes are TRBV7-2 and TRBJ2-5, with D unclear. CDR3 length: 15 amino acids. With 4 bases removed from V and 6 bases from J, the gap between germline ends came to 18 bases. The germline V gene encodes CDR1 SGHTA and CDR2 FQGNSA. CDR3 in amino acids: CASSYDSLRLKTQYF. CDR3 sequence (DNA): TGTGCCAGCAGCTACGACTCCCTCCGGCTAAAGACCCAGTACTTC.

The chain recombines TRBV19 with TRBJ2-7; D is perhaps TRBD2 (6 bases). CDR1 and CDR2 from the germline V gene are LNHDA and SQIVND (reference sequence). V lost 3 bases and J lost 2, with 11 bases in between. This CDR3 is built from 14 residues. CDR3 coding DNA: TGTGCCAGTAGTATCGAATGGGGGGCCTACGAGCAGTACTTC. Its translation is CASSIEWGAYEQYF.

The V call is TRBV4-2, the J call TRBJ1-5; perhaps TRBD1 as D (5 bases). The length of the CDR3 is 12 residues. Germline lookup yields CDR1 LGHNA and CDR2 YNFKEQ. V lost 4 bases to trimming and J lost 9 bases, with 10 bases between them. CDR3 loop: CASSPSQGPQHF. The CDR3 bases are TGTGCCAGCAGCCCGAGCCAGGGGCCCCAGCATTTT.

The chain has TRBV19 and TRBJ2-2, with D possibly matching TRBD2 (5 bases). The CDR3 has 14 amino acids. The V gene's germline CDR1 is LNHDA and CDR2 SQIVND (reference sequence). Trimming shortened V by 7 bases and J by 4 bases, and 13 bases separated the two germline ends. The CDR3 DNA reads as TGTGCCAGTAAAAGGATGGGAGCCACCGGGGAGCTGTTTTTT. This sequence encodes CASKRMGATGELFF. Full variable domain (outside the CDR3, taken from reference TRBV19 and TRBJ2-2): DGGITQSPKYLFRKEGQNVTLSCEQNLNHDAMYWYRQDPGQGLRLIYYSQIVNDFQKGDIAEGYSVSREKKESFPLTVTSAQKNPTAFYLCASKRMGATGELFFGEGSRLTVL.

The genes are TRBV6-5 and TRBJ2-7; 12 bases line up with TRBD1. V lost 1 base to trimming and J lost 4 bases; unmatched junction nucleotides: 2. The germline V gene encodes CDR1 MNHEY and CDR2 SVGAGI. CDR3 size: 15 residues. CDR3: CASSYWDRGLYEQYF. CDR3 bases: TGTGCCAGCAGTTACTGGGACAGGGGGCTATACGAGCAGTACTTC.

This clone was detected only once. V usage is TRBV6-6 and J usage is TRBJ1-3; D may be TRBD1 (6 bases). Looked up from germline, CDR1 is MNHNY and CDR2 is SVGAGI (reference sequence). V was shortened by 2 bases and J by 2 bases, with 10 bases between the two germline ends. This CDR3 has 15 amino acids. The CDR3 sequence is CASSYQTGPGNTIYF. CDR3 nucleotides: TGTGCCAGCAGTTACCAGACAGGACCTGGAAACACCATATATTTT.

The chain combines TRBV7-2 with TRBJ1-1, with D unresolved. Trimming pared 1 base from V and 6 bases from J, leaving 12 bases between. This CDR3 has 14 amino acids. Germline V gene lookup returns CDR1 SGHTA and CDR2 FQGNSA. The CDR3 nucleotides read TGTGCCAGCAGCTTAGTTACGTACTACTCTGAAGCTTTCTTT. This gives the protein CASSLVTYYSEAFF.

V gene TRBV10-3 combines with J gene TRBJ2-1; the D gene is possibly TRBD2 (7 bases). Trimming took 6 bases from V and 5 from J, leaving 17 bases between them. This CDR3 region has 15 residues. Germline V gene data show CDR1 as ENHRY and CDR2 as SYGVKD. This CDR3 is CAIRAGQGVDNEQFF. The CDR3 DNA reads TGTGCCATCAGAGCGGGACAAGGGGTCGACAATGAGCAGTTCTTC.

This clone was counted only a few times. V and J are TRBV11-1 and TRBJ2-5; TRBD2 matches at 10 bases. Unmatched junction bases numbered 5, after V lost 5 bases and J lost 5 bases. The CDR3 spans 14 residues. Germline assignment: CDR1 SGHAT and CDR2 FQDESV (reference sequence). The CDR3 protein is CASSAGTSAETQYF. The CDR3 coding sequence is TGTGCCAGCAGCGCCGGGACTAGCGCGGAGACCCAGTACTTC.

This chain uses TRBV5-6 with TRBJ1-1; maybe TRBD1 (5 bases). Germline CDR1 is SGHDT and CDR2 is YYEEEE. The CDR3 is 13 amino acids. The germline V and J ends were trimmed by 4 bases and 7 bases, with 14 bases remaining between them. The CDR3: CASSKEQDLEAFF. The CDR3 bases are TGTGCCAGCAGCAAGGAACAGGACCTTGAAGCTTTCTTT.

This clone was counted a single time. This chain connects TRBV5-1 to TRBJ2-3; 9 bases map to TRBD1. Germline V gives CDR1 SGHRS, CDR2 YFSETQ. V dropped 4 bases and J dropped 4; count of bases not matched to a gene: 13. The CDR3 spans 17 residues. The CDR3 loop reads CASSPPQDRGGADTQYF. The CDR3 DNA reads as TGCGCCAGCAGCCCCCCACAGGACAGGGGCGGGGCAGATACGCAGTATTTT.

A single count supports this clone. The V call is TRBV5-1, the J call TRBJ2-2; 9 bases are a match to TRBD1. The CDR3 length is 14 residues. The germline V gene has CDR1 SGHRS and CDR2 YFSETQ. V shed 5 bases and J 5 bases; nucleotides not matched to a gene: 4. CDR3 in amino acids: CASRGTGRTGELFF. Here the CDR3 DNA reads TGCGCCAGCAGAGGGACAGGGAGGACCGGGGAGCTGTTTTTT.

This clone was seen a handful of times. The chain combines TRBV5-1 with TRBJ2-5, with 9 bases lining up with TRBD2. Germline lookup yields CDR1 SGHRS and CDR2 YFSETQ. The V and J ends lost 0 bases and 2 bases, in that order; junction bases with no gene match: 8. This CDR3 has 17 amino acids. The CDR3 is CASSLAPSGIRQETQYF. The CDR3 region has the DNA TGCGCCAGCAGCTTGGCGCCTAGCGGGATAAGACAAGAGACCCAGTACTTC.

The chain combines TRBV9 with TRBJ1-1; TRBD1 matches 8 bases. V lost 4 bases, J lost 5 bases, and 7 bases stayed unmatched. CDR3 length equals 14 residues. Germline CDR1 and CDR2: SGDLS and YYNGEE. The DNA of the CDR3 is TGTGCCAGCAGCAAGGACAGGGATGATACTGAAGCTTTCTTT. It specifies CASSKDRDDTEAFF. The full variable domain, in which reference TRBV9 and TRBJ1-1 provide the parts outside the CDR3, is DSGVTQTPKHLITATGQRVTLRCSPRSGDLSVYWYQQSLDQGLQFLIQYYNGEERAKGNILERFSAQQFPDLHSELNLSSLELGDSALYFCASSKDRDDTEAFFGQGTRLTVV.

The rearrangement joins TRBV27 to TRBJ1-2; D remains ambiguous. Looked up from germline, CDR1 is MNHEY and CDR2 is SMNVEV (reference sequence). The CDR3 contains 15 residues. V shed 1 base and J shed 4 bases, with 13 bases lying between them. The CDR3 nucleotides read TGTGCCAGCAGTTTATTCAGCCCAGGTATCTATGGCTACACCTTC. Its translation: CASSLFSPGIYGYTF.

The genes are TRBV6-6 and TRBJ2-3; D is perhaps TRBD1 (6 bases). The CDR3 is 14 amino acids. Germline CDR1 and CDR2: MNHNY and SVGAGI (reference sequence). Trimming shortened V by 3 bases and J by 9 bases, and 16 bases separated the two germline ends. The CDR3 DNA sequence: TGTGCCAGCAGTTATCAACAGGGAAAGGCGACGCAGTATTTT. Encoded protein: CASSYQQGKATQYF.

The V call is TRBV6-5, the J call TRBJ1-2, with D uncertain. CDR1 MNHEY and CDR2 SVGAGI come from the germline V gene. CDR3 length equals 15 residues. Trimming took 5 bases from V and 4 from J, leaving 17 bases between them. In DNA, the CDR3 is TGTGCCAGCAGTCCCCCCCGGGTGGTCGTCTATGGCTACACCTTC. Encoded protein: CASSPPRVVVYGYTF.

The rearrangement links TRBV19 to TRBJ2-3; the match to TRBD2 covers 7 bases. V dropped 1 base and J dropped 4; count of bases not matched to a gene: 8. The CDR3 totals 16 residues. CDR1 is LNHDA, CDR2 SQIVND, per germline (reference sequence). The CDR3 DNA follows: TGTGCCAGTAGTATAGGCCCGCGGGAGTTCCCAGATACGCAGTATTTT. Translation gives CASSIGPREFPDTQYF.

The chain recombines TRBV10-3 with TRBJ2-7, with unresolved D. Trimming took off 0 bases at V and 4 bases at J, with 13 bases between the two ends. The CDR3 sequence is 15 residues long. Per the germline V gene, CDR1 is ENHRY and CDR2 is SYGVKD. CDR3 sequence: CAISESSRRGYEQYF. The CDR3, as DNA: TGTGCCATCAGTGAGTCATCTCGTAGAGGTTACGAGCAGTACTTC.

This clone was detected once. The chain carries TRBV28 and TRBJ1-1; no clear D gene. The germline CDR1 and CDR2 sequences are MDHEN and SYDVKM. V lost 1 base and J lost 5, with 14 bases in between. This CDR3 spans 15 amino acids. The CDR3 loop reads CASSLLARGKTEAFF. In DNA form, the CDR3 reads TGTGCCAGCAGTTTATTGGCCCGGGGTAAGACTGAAGCTTTCTTT.

The J gene is TRBJ1-4, the V gene TRBV7-9; D call uncertain. The length of the CDR3 is 16 residues. V was clipped by 1 base and J by 6 bases, with 15 bases between them. Germline V gene lookup returns CDR1 SEHNR and CDR2 FQNEAQ (reference sequence). CDR3 in amino acids: CASSLGSGRRDEKLFF. CDR3 DNA sequence: TGTGCCAGCAGCTTAGGAAGCGGCAGGAGAGATGAAAAACTGTTTTTT.

V is TRBV5-1 and J is TRBJ2-3; 11 bases align to TRBD2. J was trimmed by 1 base and V by 6 bases; bases with no gene match: 4. The germline gives CDR1 SGHRS, CDR2 YFSETQ. CDR3 length: 15 amino acids. In DNA, the CDR3 is TGCGCCAGCACCGTGGGACTAGCGGGCACAGATACGCAGTATTTT. The encoded protein is CASTVGLAGTDTQYF. The whole variable domain, remainder taken from reference TRBV5-1 and TRBJ2-3, is KAGVTQTPRYLIKTRGQQVTLSCSPISGHRSVSWYQQTPGQGLQFLFEYFSETQRNKGNFPGRFSGRQFSNSRSEMNVSTLELGDSALYLCASTVGLAGTDTQYFGPGTRLTVL.

The rearrangement joins TRBV18 to TRBJ1-1, with D unclear. V shed 1 base and J shed 5 bases, with 17 bases lying between them. The CDR3 is made up of 16 amino acids. Germline V gives CDR1 KGHSH, CDR2 LQKENI. Here the CDR3 reads CASSPQDSPQRTEAFF. CDR3 nucleotide sequence: TGTGCCAGCTCACCACAGGATTCACCTCAGCGGACTGAAGCTTTCTTT.

The rearrangement links TRBV27 to TRBJ2-7; 11 bases are a match to TRBD2. After removal of 3 bases from V and 2 bases from J, the junction contained 6 bases not matched to a gene. This CDR3 is built from 16 residues. Germline CDR1 reads MNHEY; CDR2 reads SMNVEV (reference sequence). CDR3 DNA sequence: TGTGCCAGCAGTTTTCTCGGGACTAGCGGAACCTACGAGCAGTACTTC. It is translated as CASSFLGTSGTYEQYF.

The sample holds one count of this clone. The V and J genes are TRBV11-3 and TRBJ2-5; 10 bases line up with TRBD1. J gave up 4 bases and V 4 bases, and 9 bases lay outside the gene matches. Per germline, CDR1 SGHNT and CDR2 YENEEA. The CDR3 totals 16 residues. The CDR3 spells CASSSGTGELGETQYF. The DNA of the CDR3 is TGTGCCAGCAGCTCCGGGACAGGGGAGCTCGGAGAGACCCAGTACTTC.

This clone appeared once. The chain is built from TRBV5-1 and TRBJ1-5; TRBD1 might be the D (5 bases). V gave up 6 bases and J gave up 5 bases, with 12 bases separating them. The CDR3 loop spans 13 amino acids. Germline V gene lookup returns CDR1 SGHRS and CDR2 YFSETQ. The CDR3 bases are TGCGCCAGCAAAGGAGGGGTCGATCAGCCCCAGCATTTT. Amino acids: CASKGGVDQPQHF.

This chain connects TRBV11-2 to TRBJ1-1; maybe TRBD1 (5 bases). The CDR3 spans 14 residues. V lost 5 bases and J 4 bases, leaving 14 bases between the germline ends. Germline V gene lookup returns CDR1 SGHAT and CDR2 FQNNGV. The CDR3 DNA follows: TGTGCCAGCAGCCCTTCAACAGGACGCACTGAAGCTTTCTTT. Protein: CASSPSTGRTEAFF.